This T cell receptor beta chain was sequenced for a study of shared clonotypes between healthy human individuals (dated by TCRdb to 2018 to 2020). Turning to the overall study: The cohort comprised a couple of women and a few men aged 18 to 49 years. For each donor, three plates each were used for CD4 naive and CD4 memory, two plates were used for CD8 naive, and one plate was used for CD8 memory. To estimate repertoire size and how much clonotype sharing occurs between individuals, the study deeply sequenced the blood TCR repertoires of about 5 healthy adults. To increase sequencing depth and limit assay-specific biases, different laboratories used diverse techniques to prepare libraries and sequence TCR repertoires. Leukapheresis yielded between about 0.9 and 10 billion PBMCs per donor.

TCR CDR3 regions were amplified from genomic DNA by multiplex PCR using the deep immunoSEQ assay. Genomic DNA extracted from each cell subset was distributed evenly over all wells of several immunoSEQ 96-well plates, and each plate served as one replicate. For sorted subsets, about 0.2 ug genomic DNA, equal to about 30,000 T cell genomes, was loaded into each replicate PCR. The purified libraries were quantified using a Qubit 3.0 fluorometer, sized with a Bioanalyzer 2100, and then quantified again using the KAPA Library Quantification kit. A separate single-read 150-cycle Illumina NextSeq 550 flow cell was used to sequence each immunoSEQ 96-well plate. In the authors' own workflow: The immunoSEQ output contained only junctional sequences without quality scores, so filtering could not match that applied to full-length reads. To assign V/J genes and CDR3, sequences were annotated using PyIR, a Python wrapper for IgBLAST v1.9, with IMGT germline references. Reads with weak V/J assignments (E-value above 1e-6), missing CDR3, stop codons, out-of-frame junctions, or ambiguous translated residues were removed. V3J clonotypes were defined as sequences sharing an identical inferred V gene, J gene, and CDR3 amino acid sequence. To compute the percentage overlap between repertoires, the number of shared unique clonotypes was divided by the size of the smaller repertoire. Three approaches were used to assess repertoire richness: RTK rarefaction, the Chao1 estimator, and Recon v2.1 estimates of unobserved clonotypes. For all TCRbeta clonotypes obtained by the gDNA method from a handful of donors, generation probabilities were computed with OLGA. Drawn from immuneACCESS, this table holds only the in-frame rearrangements with V and J called that TCRdb kept. Clones are partly lost; checked studies trace under half to an unresolved V gene and leave the rest unexplained. Clone size and the V and J calls come from that table; the DNA yielded D and trimming. This sample is represented by roughly 1,800,000 clones; 85% to 95% of them were singletons. In total, the top ten clones hold approximately 1.2% of the sample.

For the CD8 naive samples, CD45RO-negative cells were positively selected for CCR7, yielding a CD45RA+CCR7+ population from which TemRA cells were excluded. Donors were healthy HIV-negative adults with no recently reported acute infections or vaccinations. All donors were Caucasian adults living in Nashville, Tennessee, USA. After blood collection by leukapheresis, PBMCs were isolated using Ficoll-Histopaque density gradient centrifugation and then cryopreserved in the vapor phase of liquid nitrogen. Analytical flow cytometry was used to check the purity and quantity of every magnetically sorted T cell population. Genomic DNA was isolated from every sorted fraction and measured by UV absorbance on a Nanodrop 2000c. According to the germline V gene, CDR1 reads SGHRS and CDR2 reads YFSETQ. The CDR3 covers 15 residues, taking in both the cysteine and the phenylalanine. Just CDR3 DNA is preserved here, 45 bases in frame from base 1. V was cut back by 4 bases and J by 1 base, leaving a gap of 14 bases between them.

What the work shows at the level of the full study, not this receptor alone: Estimated clonotype richness was generally larger for naive than for memory subsets. Across a handful of donors, approximately 4.6% of naive CD4, roughly 3.5% of naive CD8, about 2% of memory CD4, and about 0.4% of memory CD8 clonotypes were shared. Incomplete sequencing was indicated by rarefaction of sorted-subset datasets, despite the large sequencing depth. Because the study included a small number of donors, the genetic and exposure-history diversity represented was limited. Compared with non-shared clonotypes, clonotypes shared by all four sorted-subset donors had higher generation probabilities. Only blood was sampled, and tissue TCR repertoires likely differ from those in blood. Pairwise subsampling indicated that sequencing depth was expected to affect the degree of clonotype sharing among donors.

On this clone itself: Which antigen it targets is not known. One base away there is no much larger clone; base qualities are not given.

The sequence was collected from a man aged 18 to 29 in good health. Source material: naive CD8+ T cells sorted from blood. Interpreted using the paper, the cell subset or site label stands for: CD45RA+CCR7+. Rearrangement joined TRBV5-1 to TRBJ1-2; no D gene is confidently identified. The sequence in DNA is TGCGCCAGCAGCACATCGGAGACGGATAACTATGGCTACACCTTC. The encoded protein is CASSTSETDNYGYTF.